The next 28 T cell receptor beta chains were all read from a single sample in a study of CXCR3-negative and CXCR3-positive naive CD8 T cells. cDNA libraries for TRB were generated by 5' RACE incorporating UMI labels. Reprocessing the 5' RACE reads, TCRdb reports a single entry for every CDR3 protein and omits DNA. The record lists fewer than 55,000 distinct CDR3 sequences, of which the ten most abundant hold 1.5%. Sequencing used naive CXCR3- CD8+ T cells from blood. The subset: CD45RO-CCR7+CD27+CD95- naive CD8+ T cells lacking CXCR3 (TNR3-). The receptors come from a human donor in good health. Some clones in this sample may be carry-over from other donors' samples.

The chain employs TRBV6-2 or TRBV6-3 and TRBJ2-1; TCRdb reports TRBD1, a call that lacks DNA to check it against. The V gene's germline CDR1 is MNHEY and CDR2 SVGEGT. This CDR3 has 16 amino acids. The CDR3 here is CASGYPHRGGLGEQFF.

The gene calls are TRBV19 and TRBJ1-5; TCRdb's D gene call, TRBD1, goes unchecked for lack of DNA. This CDR3 contains 14 residues. Germline assignment: CDR1 LNHDA and CDR2 SQIVND (reference sequence). CDR3 in amino acids: CASSSKPGGQPQHF.

The chain has TRBV11-2 and TRBJ2-3; TCRdb picks TRBD1, but there is no DNA to check that call. Germline V lookup: CDR1 SGHAT, CDR2 FQNNGV. The CDR3 runs 14 residues. CDR3 in amino acids: CASSTGQDTDTQYF.

The V call is TRBV28, the J call TRBJ1-2. There are 11 residues in the CDR3. Germline lookup yields CDR1 MDHEN and CDR2 SYDVKM. The CDR3 region is CASSLSTGYTF.

CDR3 in amino acids: CASSNNRGGGETQYF. The chain employs TRBV28 and TRBJ2-5; TCRdb calls TRBD1, which cannot be checked without DNA. The CDR3 loop spans 15 amino acids. CDR1 is MDHEN and CDR2 is SYDVKM in the germline V gene. Together with reference TRBV28 and TRBJ2-5, the CDR3 gives the full variable domain: DVKVTQSSRYLVKRTGEKVFLECVQDMDHENMFWYRQDPGLGLRLIYFSYDVKMKEKGDIPEGYSVSREKKERFSLILESASTNQTSMYLCASSNNRGGGETQYFGPGTRLLVL.

This chain connects TRBV14 to TRBJ2-1; TCRdb returns TRBD1, unconfirmable since there is no DNA. CDR1 is SGHDN and CDR2 is FVKESK in the germline V gene. This CDR3 spans 17 amino acids. The CDR3 region is CASSQVIAARGIPEQFF.

The chain joins TRBV27 to TRBJ2-1; the TCRdb call, TRBD2, lacks DNA for checking. This CDR3 comprises 15 residues. The V gene's germline CDR1 is MNHEY and CDR2 SMNVEV (reference sequence). CDR3 residues: CASSSLGGENNEQFF.

This chain uses TRBV28 with TRBJ2-7; TCRdb calls TRBD1, which cannot be checked without DNA. CDR1 MDHEN and CDR2 SYDVKM come from the germline V gene. The CDR3 is 14 residues long. The CDR3 region is CASSFPGASYEQYF.

The V gene is TRBV20-1, the J gene TRBJ2-1; there is no DNA to check the TCRdb D call of TRBD2. Germline values: CDR1 DFQATT, CDR2 SNEGSKA (reference sequence). The CDR3 has 15 amino acids. The CDR3 sequence is CSARDRPSGRSEQFF.

The chain employs TRBV12-3 or TRBV12-4 and TRBJ2-5; TCRdb names TRBD1, which stays unverified in the absence of DNA. The CDR3 is made up of 14 amino acids. CDR3 protein: CASSFYRGAETQYF.

The chain links TRBV2 to TRBJ2-1; the D gene TCRdb calls, TRBD1, cannot be checked with no DNA. Per germline, CDR1 SNHLY and CDR2 FYNNEI. The CDR3 loop spans 15 amino acids. The CDR3 region is CASSEMAGVYNEQFF.

This chain connects TRBV5-1 to TRBJ1-1; absent DNA, TCRdb's TRBD1 call cannot be checked. There are 12 residues in the CDR3. In germline, CDR1 is SGHRS, CDR2 YFSETQ. The CDR3: CASRTANTEAFF.

This chain links TRBV7-9 with TRBJ1-1. This CDR3 is built from 13 residues. CDR1 is SEHNR and CDR2 is FQNEAQ in the germline V gene (reference sequence). Here the CDR3 reads CASNRRINTEAFF.

The genes are TRBV29-1 and TRBJ1-2. Germline CDR1 and CDR2: SQVTM and ANQGSEA. This CDR3 is built from 12 residues. Here the CDR3 reads CSVEVVDYGYTF.

The rearrangement uses TRBV29-1 and TRBJ2-2; TCRdb indicates TRBD1, and absent DNA this call remains unverified. The CDR3 spans 12 residues. Germline values: CDR1 SQVTM, CDR2 ANQGSEA. The CDR3 is CSAPGGTGELFF.

This rearrangement joins TRBV19 to TRBJ2-6. The CDR3 totals 14 residues. Germline lookup yields CDR1 LNHDA and CDR2 SQIVND (reference sequence). CDR3 sequence reads: CASTIGSGANVLTF. Together with reference TRBV19 and TRBJ2-6, the CDR3 gives the full variable domain: DGGITQSPKYLFRKEGQNVTLSCEQNLNHDAMYWYRQDPGQGLRLIYYSQIVNDFQKGDIAEGYSVSREKKESFPLTVTSAQKNPTAFYLCASTIGSGANVLTFGAGSRLTVL.

This rearrangement joins TRBV7-8 to TRBJ2-7; TCRdb's D call of TRBD1 is untestable without DNA. The CDR3 length is 12 residues. Germline V lookup: CDR1 SGHVS, CDR2 FQNEAQ. The CDR3 spells CASTLWGHEQYF.

J is TRBJ2-7 and V is TRBV20-1. Germline lookup yields CDR1 DFQATT and CDR2 SNEGSKA (reference sequence). This CDR3 comprises 15 residues. The CDR3 sequence: CSARVLAQSWDEQYF.

The chain links TRBV10-2 to TRBJ2-1; no DNA is available, so the TRBD1 call from TCRdb remains unchecked. CDR1 and CDR2 (germline): WSHSY, SAAADI. The CDR3 loop spans 15 amino acids. CDR3 loop: CASSESGGRGNEQFF.

The chain recombines TRBV19 with TRBJ2-7; the TCRdb call, TRBD2, lacks DNA for checking. Germline values: CDR1 LNHDA, CDR2 SQIVND (reference sequence). There are 12 residues in the CDR3. The CDR3 is CASSISGYEQYF.

CDR3 sequence reads: CASSLGPDTEAFF. This chain joins TRBV27 and TRBJ1-1. The CDR3 runs 13 residues. Per germline, CDR1 MNHEY and CDR2 SMNVEV (reference sequence).

The chain employs TRBV27 and TRBJ2-1; TCRdb indicates TRBD2, and absent DNA this call remains unverified. The CDR3 spans 14 residues. Germline V CDR1 and CDR2: MNHEY, SMNVEV (reference sequence). CDR3 region: CASSPSDPPDEQFF.

V is TRBV7-8 and J is TRBJ2-7; lacking DNA, the TRBD1 call made by TCRdb goes unchecked. Germline lookup yields CDR1 SGHVS and CDR2 FQNEAQ. The CDR3 spans 13 residues. CDR3 region: CASSLLDRDEQYF.

This chain connects TRBV28 to TRBJ1-1; TCRdb reports TRBD1, a call that lacks DNA to check it against. The CDR3 has 14 amino acids. Germline V gene sequence: CDR1 MDHEN, CDR2 SYDVKM. CDR3 sequence: CASSFGGMNTEAFF.

This chain connects TRBV7-7 to TRBJ2-5. Germline V CDR1 and CDR2: SSHAT, FNYEAQ (reference sequence). The CDR3 runs to 15 residues. CDR3: CASSPEVGYQETQYF.

The rearrangement uses TRBV6-6 and TRBJ1-1. In germline, CDR1 is MNHNY, CDR2 SVGAGI (reference sequence). The CDR3 covers 15 residues. The CDR3 loop reads CASSYGEGKNTEAFF.

The chain recombines TRBV28 with TRBJ2-3. CDR3 size: 12 residues. Germline values: CDR1 MDHEN, CDR2 SYDVKM. The CDR3 loop is CASSTQADTQYF. The whole variable domain, filled in from reference TRBV28 and TRBJ2-3, reads DVKVTQSSRYLVKRTGEKVFLECVQDMDHENMFWYRQDPGLGLRLIYFSYDVKMKEKGDIPEGYSVSREKKERFSLILESASTNQTSMYLCASSTQADTQYFGPGTRLTVL.

The J gene is TRBJ2-7, the V gene TRBV28; TCRdb returns TRBD1, unconfirmable since there is no DNA. The germline V gene has CDR1 MDHEN and CDR2 SYDVKM. The CDR3 loop spans 15 amino acids. The CDR3 is CASSPGRGASYEQYF.